This is a list of T cell receptor beta chains from one sample in a study of T cells in Graves' hyperthyroidism and ophthalmopathy. TCRdb ran MiXCR on the multiplex PCR reads and lists one entry per CDR3 protein. The sample consists of under 200,000 distinct CDR3 sequences, 9.4% of them appearing once. Sequences were obtained from blood. The origin of the receptors is a woman between 18 and 30 years old with Graves' hyperthyroidism that later progressed to Graves' ophthalmopathy. Both conserved end residues are part of each CDR3. Fields, in order: CDR3 length, V gene, J gene, D gene, clone size, CDR3 protein, CDR3 DNA. The D gene is left open where the match is weak. The size entry is marked missing in some rows and otherwise reads once, few, many or a size class.

length: 14
V: TRBV9
J: TRBJ2-7
D: TRBD2
size: many
CDR3: CASSGSSGGYEQYF
DNA: TGTGCCAGCAGCGGATCTAGCGGGGGGTACGAGCAGTACTTC

length: 16
V: TRBV5-6
J: TRBJ2-5
D: TRBD2
size: many
CDR3: CASTRRGGAGGETQYF
DNA: TGTGCCAGCACCCGGAGAGGGGGGGCGGGAGGAGAGACCCAGTACTTC

length: 14
V: TRBV6-1
J: TRBJ2-1
D: TRBD1
size: many
CDR3: CASSYGQGTAEQFF
DNA: TGTGCCAGCAGCTACGGACAGGGTACCGCTGAGCAGTTCTTC

length: 13
V: TRBV6-1
J: TRBJ2-5
D: TRBD2
size: many
CDR3: CASSQRESETQYF
DNA: TGTGCCAGCAGCCAGCGGGAAAGCGAGACCCAGTACTTC

length: 15
V: TRBV6-2/TRBV6-3
J: TRBJ2-2
D: TRBD1
size: many
CDR3: CASSRRTGNTGELFF
DNA: TGTGCCAGCAGTCGCCGGACAGGAAACACCGGGGAGCTGTTTTTT

length: 14
V: TRBV7-9
J: TRBJ1-2
D: .
size: many
CDR3: CASTRGGAPRGYTF
DNA: TGTGCCAGCACCCGAGGCGGGGCCCCTAGGGGCTACACCTTC

length: 13
V: TRBV5-1
J: TRBJ2-3
D: .
size: many
CDR3: CASSLLITDTQYF
DNA: TGCGCCAGCAGCTTGCTGATCACAGATACGCAGTATTTT

length: 14
V: TRBV11-1
J: TRBJ1-1
D: .
size: many
CDR3: CASSLAGLNTEAFF
DNA: TGTGCCAGCAGCTTAGCGGGGCTGAACACTGAAGCTTTCTTT

length: 18
V: TRBV7-6
J: TRBJ1-6
D: .
size: few
CDR3: CASSLEAGAFSYNSPLHF
DNA: TGTGCCAGCAGCTTAGAAGCAGGGGCATTTTCCTATAATTCACCCCTCCACTTT

length: 13
V: TRBV2
J: TRBJ2-5
D: .
size: many
CDR3: CASNGGGSETQYF
DNA: TGTGCCAGCAACGGAGGGGGCAGTGAGACCCAGTACTTC

length: 14
V: TRBV30
J: TRBJ2-1
D: TRBD1
size: .
CDR3: CAWSTGQGASEQFF
DNA: TGTGCCTGGAGTACAGGACAGGGGGCATCTGAGCAGTTCTTC

length: 17
V: TRBV6-1
J: TRBJ2-1
D: TRBD2
size: few
CDR3: CASSAPASGSSYNEQFF
DNA: TGTGCCAGCAGCGCCCCGGCTAGCGGAAGCTCCTACAATGAGCAGTTCTTC

length: 12
V: TRBV5-1
J: TRBJ1-2
D: .
size: many
CDR3: CASSLDSYGYTF
DNA: TGCGCCAGCAGCTTGGACAGCTATGGCTACACCTTC

length: 15
V: TRBV6-4
J: TRBJ2-1
D: .
size: .
CDR3: CASSAELGRYNEQFF
DNA: TGTGCCAGCAGTGCCGAACTAGGACGGTACAATGAGCAGTTCTTC

length: 18
V: TRBV6-6
J: TRBJ2-1
D: .
size: few
CDR3: CASSYPRDGRSSYNEQFF
DNA: TGTGCCAGCAGTTACCCCCGGGACGGCAGAAGCTCCTACAATGAGCAGTTCTTC

length: 16
V: TRBV19
J: TRBJ2-2
D: TRBD2
size: .
CDR3: CASKAAGNTNTGELFF
DNA: TGTGCCAGTAAGGCAGCGGGGAATACGAACACCGGGGAGCTGTTTTTT

length: 11
V: TRBV29-1
J: TRBJ2-7
D: TRBD1
size: few
CDR3: CSGRTGNEQYF
DNA: TGCAGCGGCCGGACAGGGAACGAGCAGTACTTC

length: 15
V: TRBV11-2
J: TRBJ1-3
D: .
size: many
CDR3: CASSYGPPAGNTIYF
DNA: TGTGCCAGCAGTTACGGACCGCCAGCTGGAAACACCATATATTTT

length: 13
V: TRBV6-1
J: TRBJ2-3
D: .
size: few
CDR3: CASRFTGTDTQYF
DNA: TGTGCCAGCAGGTTCACGGGCACAGATACGCAGTATTTT

length: 15
V: TRBV12-3/TRBV12-4
J: TRBJ1-5
D: .
size: many
CDR3: CASSPYSRGSQPQHF
DNA: TGTGCCAGCAGTCCCTATTCCCGAGGAAGCCAGCCCCAGCATTTT

length: 14
V: TRBV4-1
J: TRBJ2-3
D: .
size: many
CDR3: CASSQEIRTDTQYF
DNA: TGCGCCAGCAGCCAAGAAATAAGGACAGATACGCAGTATTTT

length: 15
V: TRBV20-1
J: TRBJ1-1
D: TRBD1
size: many
CDR3: CSARTGTVMNTEAFF
DNA: TGCAGTGCTAGAACCGGGACAGTCATGAACACTGAAGCTTTCTTT

length: 15
V: TRBV28
J: TRBJ1-4
D: .
size: many
CDR3: CASSLPQGANEKLFF
DNA: TGTGCCAGCAGTTTACCCCAGGGCGCTAATGAAAAACTGTTTTTT

length: 16
V: TRBV30
J: TRBJ1-2
D: .
size: few
CDR3: CAWAQFREKQDYGYTF
DNA: TGTGCCTGGGCCCAATTCCGGGAAAAACAGGACTATGGCTACACCTTC

length: 22
V: TRBV6-6
J: TRBJ2-1
D: .
size: few
CDR3: CASSYSLGPRQGNPSSYNEQFF
DNA: TGTGCCAGCAGTTACTCGTTGGGTCCCAGGCAGGGGAACCCCAGCTCCTACAATGAGCAGTTCTTC

length: 15
V: TRBV19
J: TRBJ2-2
D: .
size: .
CDR3: CASSIVRVNTGELFF
DNA: TGTGCCAGTAGTATAGTCCGGGTGAACACCGGGGAGCTGTTTTTT

length: 15
V: TRBV20-1
J: TRBJ2-1
D: TRBD2
size: .
CDR3: CSALRTSGRYNEQFF
DNA: TGCAGTGCTCTTCGGACTAGCGGGCGTTACAATGAGCAGTTCTTC

length: 19
V: TRBV2
J: TRBJ1-5
D: TRBD1
size: many
CDR3: CASSEARGTGPYSNQPQHF
DNA: TGTGCCAGCAGTGAAGCGAGGGGGACAGGGCCATATAGCAATCAGCCCCAGCATTTT

length: 18
V: TRBV7-9
J: TRBJ1-2
D: TRBD1
size: many
CDR3: CASSPHPRTGGAIGGYTF
DNA: TGTGCCAGCAGCCCACACCCTAGGACAGGGGGCGCGATCGGTGGCTACACCTTC

length: 16
V: TRBV20-1
J: TRBJ2-2
D: .
size: few
CDR3: CSARDKNRRFAGELFF
DNA: TGCAGTGCTAGAGATAAAAACAGGCGCTTTGCCGGGGAGCTGTTTTTT

length: 16
V: TRBV10-3
J: TRBJ2-7
D: TRBD1
size: many
CDR3: CAISDPGQGRSGEQYF
DNA: TGTGCCATCAGTGACCCCGGACAGGGTCGTTCGGGCGAGCAGTACTTC

length: 15
V: TRBV3-1
J: TRBJ2-7
D: TRBD2
size: many
CDR3: CASSRYSGRGFEQYF
DNA: TGTGCCAGCAGCCGATATAGCGGGAGGGGGTTCGAGCAGTACTTC

length: 17
V: TRBV7-8
J: TRBJ2-5
D: TRBD2
size: .
CDR3: CASSLLGGGRVPETQYF
DNA: TGTGCCAGCAGCTTACTGGGTGGCGGGAGGGTTCCAGAGACCCAGTACTTC

length: 16
V: TRBV4-1
J: TRBJ1-5
D: .
size: .
CDR3: CASSQVAREKGQPQHF
DNA: TGCGCCAGCAGCCAAGTGGCCAGGGAGAAGGGTCAGCCCCAGCATTTT

length: 16
V: TRBV19
J: TRBJ1-2
D: TRBD1
size: many
CDR3: CASSIGRGRGHYGYTF
DNA: TGTGCCAGTAGTATCGGACGTGGCAGGGGGCACTATGGCTACACCTTC

length: 15
V: TRBV6-1
J: TRBJ1-2
D: TRBD1
size: many
CDR3: CASSDVRDSLFGYTF
DNA: TGTGCCAGCAGTGATGTCAGGGACAGCCTTTTTGGCTACACCTTC